The next 3 T cell receptor beta chains were all read from a single sample in a study of Graves' ophthalmopathy and Graves' hyperthyroidism. TCR beta CDR3 regions were amplified from RNA transcripts. HTBI primers served in a first-round RT-PCR, which a second-round multiplex PCR followed. One entry per CDR3 protein results from TCRdb running MiXCR on the multiplex PCR reads. Of under 400,000 distinct CDR3 sequences listed, roughly a sixth are singletons. The sequencing sample was made of peripheral blood. The receptor source for this set is an adult man with Graves' ophthalmopathy.

This clonotype was counted many times. The rearrangement links TRBV3-1 to TRBJ2-7; 13 nucleotides match TRBD2. The germline V gene encodes CDR1 LGHDT and CDR2 YNNKEL (reference sequence). The CDR3 sequence is 15 residues long. The ends lost 4 bases at V and 7 bases at J; junction bases unmatched: 7. The CDR3 nucleotides are TGTGCCAGCAGCCGAGGACTAGCGGGAGTAAGGGAGCAGTACTTC. It translates to CASSRGLAGVREQYF.

This clonotype was found many times. This chain links TRBV4-1 with TRBJ2-7; 13 positions match TRBD2. Trimming cost V 1 base and J 3 bases; bases outside gene matches: 0. This CDR3 spans 15 amino acids. Germline V lookup: CDR1 MGHRA, CDR2 YSYEKL. CDR3 loop: CASSQGTSGGYEQYF. The CDR3 DNA reads TGCGCCAGCAGCCAAGGGACTAGCGGGGGCTACGAGCAGTACTTC.

This clonotype came up many times. This sequence joins TRBV25-1 and TRBJ2-5; 10 bases fit TRBD1. This CDR3 has 18 residues. Germline V gene lookup returns CDR1 MGHDK and CDR2 SYGVNS. V lost 7 bases and J lost 1; bases outside the gene matches: 15. The CDR3 sequence: CASTPATGGGGPQETQYF. Here the CDR3 DNA reads TGTGCCAGCACCCCCGCGACAGGGGGCGGGGGCCCCCAAGAGACCCAGTACTTC.